This entry concerns a single T cell receptor beta chain. The data are from a study of blood T cell repertoires in COVID-19. Overall study: Sample material is recorded as cDNA or gDNA derived from T cells, B-cell-depleted T cells, or PBMCs.

How the authors handled the data: It was from reference gene primer amplification that nucleated cell counts were estimated. Sequencing was performed with immunoSEQ multiplex PCR; in TCRdb, only in-frame clones are kept and a portion is missing. V, J and clone size derive from that table, while D and trimming were established from the DNA sequence. Of roughly 440,000 clones listed, about 87% were seen once; the top ten hold roughly an eighth. What was sequenced was peripheral blood. This TCR was sampled from a woman in her forties or fifties with COVID-19, enrolled during active disease.

In DNA form, the CDR3 reads TGTGCCAGCTCACCTTCGGTAGCTAACTATGGCTACACCTTC. It translates to CASSPSVANYGYTF. This sequence joins TRBV18 and TRBJ1-2; D remains unclear. The V end lost 3 bases, the J end lost 0 bases, and 8 bases lay between the germline ends. There are 14 residues in the CDR3. From germline, CDR1 is KGHSH and CDR2 LQKENI. Using reference TRBV18 and TRBJ1-2 for the parts outside the CDR3, the full variable domain is NAGVMQNPRHLVRRRGQEARLRCSPMKGHSHVYWYRQLPEEGLKFMVYLQKENIIDESGMPKERFSAEFPKEGPSILRIQQVVRGDSAAYFCASSPSVANYGYTFGSGTRLTVV.